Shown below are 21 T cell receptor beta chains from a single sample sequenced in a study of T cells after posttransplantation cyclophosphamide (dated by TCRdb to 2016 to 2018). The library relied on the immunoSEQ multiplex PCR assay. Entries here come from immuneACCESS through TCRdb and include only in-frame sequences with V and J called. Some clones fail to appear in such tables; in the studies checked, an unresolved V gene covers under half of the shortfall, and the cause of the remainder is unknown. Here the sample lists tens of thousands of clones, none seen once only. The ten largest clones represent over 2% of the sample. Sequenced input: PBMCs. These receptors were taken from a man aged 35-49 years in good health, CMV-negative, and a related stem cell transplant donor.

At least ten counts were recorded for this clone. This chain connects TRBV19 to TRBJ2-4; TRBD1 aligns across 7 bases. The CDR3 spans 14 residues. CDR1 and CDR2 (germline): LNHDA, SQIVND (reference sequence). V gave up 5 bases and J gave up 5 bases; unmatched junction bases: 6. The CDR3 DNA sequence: TGTGCCAGTAGTTGGAGAGGGGGCGAAAACATTCAGTACTTC. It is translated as CASSWRGGENIQYF. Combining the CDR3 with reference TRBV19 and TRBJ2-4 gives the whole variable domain DGGITQSPKYLFRKEGQNVTLSCEQNLNHDAMYWYRQDPGQGLRLIYYSQIVNDFQKGDIAEGYSVSREKKESFPLTVTSAQKNPTAFYLCASSWRGGENIQYFGAGTRLSVL.

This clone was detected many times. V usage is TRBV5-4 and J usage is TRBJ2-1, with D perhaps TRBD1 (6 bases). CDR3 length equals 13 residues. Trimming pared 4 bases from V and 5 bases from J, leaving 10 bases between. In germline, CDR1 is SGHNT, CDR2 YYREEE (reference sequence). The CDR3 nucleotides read TGTGCCAGCAGCCCGGGACACAACAATGAGCAGTTCTTC. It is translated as CASSPGHNNEQFF.

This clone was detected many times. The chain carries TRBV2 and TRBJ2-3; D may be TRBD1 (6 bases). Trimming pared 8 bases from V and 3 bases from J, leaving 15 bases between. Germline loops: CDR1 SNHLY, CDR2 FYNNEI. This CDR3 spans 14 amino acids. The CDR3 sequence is CASGWTATTDTQYF. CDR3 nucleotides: TGTGCCAGCGGGTGGACAGCAACAACAGATACGCAGTATTTT.

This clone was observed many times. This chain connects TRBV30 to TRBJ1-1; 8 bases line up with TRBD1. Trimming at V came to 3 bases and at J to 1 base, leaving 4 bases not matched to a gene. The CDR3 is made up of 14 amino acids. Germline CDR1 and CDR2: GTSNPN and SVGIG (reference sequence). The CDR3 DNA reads TGTGCCTGGAGCCTGGGACAGGCGAACACTGAAGCTTTCTTT. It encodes CAWSLGQANTEAFF.

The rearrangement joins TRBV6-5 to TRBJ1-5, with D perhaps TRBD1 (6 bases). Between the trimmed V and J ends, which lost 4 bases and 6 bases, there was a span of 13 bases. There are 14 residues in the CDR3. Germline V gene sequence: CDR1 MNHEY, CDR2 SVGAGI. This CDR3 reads CASSWGLDGQPQHF. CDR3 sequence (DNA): TGTGCCAGCAGTTGGGGGCTTGACGGTCAGCCCCAGCATTTT.

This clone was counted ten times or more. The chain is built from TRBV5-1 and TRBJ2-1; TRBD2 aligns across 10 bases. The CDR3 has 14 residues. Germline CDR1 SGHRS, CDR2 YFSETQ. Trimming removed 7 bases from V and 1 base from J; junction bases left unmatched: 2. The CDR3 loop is CASSAGGSYNEQFF. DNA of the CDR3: TGCGCCAGCTCAGCGGGAGGGTCCTACAATGAGCAGTTCTTC.

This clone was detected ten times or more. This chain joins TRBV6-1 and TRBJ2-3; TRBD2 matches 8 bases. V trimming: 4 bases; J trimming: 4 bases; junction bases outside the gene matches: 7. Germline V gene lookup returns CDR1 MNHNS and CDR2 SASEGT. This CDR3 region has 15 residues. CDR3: CASSVNSGSADTQYF. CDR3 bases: TGTGCCAGCAGTGTGAACAGCGGGAGTGCAGATACGCAGTATTTT.

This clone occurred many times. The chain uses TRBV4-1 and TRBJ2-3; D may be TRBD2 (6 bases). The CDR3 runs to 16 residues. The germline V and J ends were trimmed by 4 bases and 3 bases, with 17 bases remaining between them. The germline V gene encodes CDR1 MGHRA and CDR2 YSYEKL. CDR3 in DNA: TGCGCCAGCAGCCCGTTGGGGCGGGATCGGACAGATACGCAGTATTTT. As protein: CASSPLGRDRTDTQYF.

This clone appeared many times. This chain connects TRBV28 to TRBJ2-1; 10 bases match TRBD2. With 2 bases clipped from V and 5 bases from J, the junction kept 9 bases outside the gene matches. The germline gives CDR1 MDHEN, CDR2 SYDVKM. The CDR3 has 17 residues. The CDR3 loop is CASSLPPLAGVNNEQFF. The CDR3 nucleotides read TGTGCCAGCAGTTTACCCCCCCTAGCGGGAGTAAACAATGAGCAGTTCTTC.

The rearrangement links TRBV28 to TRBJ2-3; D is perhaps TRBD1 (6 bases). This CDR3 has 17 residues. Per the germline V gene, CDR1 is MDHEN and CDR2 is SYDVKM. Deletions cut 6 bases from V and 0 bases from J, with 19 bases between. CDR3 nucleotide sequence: TGTGCCAGCAGCCGACCGGGACAAGAACTAAGCACAGATACGCAGTATTTT. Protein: CASSRPGQELSTDTQYF.

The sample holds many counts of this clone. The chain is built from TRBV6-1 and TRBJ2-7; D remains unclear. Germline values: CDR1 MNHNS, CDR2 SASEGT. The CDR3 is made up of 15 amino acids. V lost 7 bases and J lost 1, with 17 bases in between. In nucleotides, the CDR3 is TGTGCCAGCATTGCGCCGGGTGGCAATTCCTACGAGCAGTACTTC. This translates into CASIAPGGNSYEQYF.

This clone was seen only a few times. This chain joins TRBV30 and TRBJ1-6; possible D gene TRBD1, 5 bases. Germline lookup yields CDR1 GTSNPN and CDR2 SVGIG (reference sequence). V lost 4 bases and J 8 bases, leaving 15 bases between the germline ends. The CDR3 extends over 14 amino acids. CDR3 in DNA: TGTGCCTGGACTGTGCGGGGGTGGGATTCACCCCTCCACTTT. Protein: CAWTVRGWDSPLHF.

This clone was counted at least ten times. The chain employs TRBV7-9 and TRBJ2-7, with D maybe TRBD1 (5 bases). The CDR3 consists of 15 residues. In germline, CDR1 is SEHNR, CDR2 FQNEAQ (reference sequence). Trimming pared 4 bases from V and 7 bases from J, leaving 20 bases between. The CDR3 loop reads CASSSRQNLMSEQYF. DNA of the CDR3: TGTGCCAGCAGCTCGAGACAGAACCTGATGAGTGAGCAGTACTTC.

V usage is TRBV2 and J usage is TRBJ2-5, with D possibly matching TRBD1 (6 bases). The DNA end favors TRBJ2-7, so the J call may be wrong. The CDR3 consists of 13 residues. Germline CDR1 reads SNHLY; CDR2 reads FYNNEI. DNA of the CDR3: TGTGCCAGCAAAGAACAGGGACCCTACGAGCAGTACTTC. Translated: CASKEQGPYEQYF.

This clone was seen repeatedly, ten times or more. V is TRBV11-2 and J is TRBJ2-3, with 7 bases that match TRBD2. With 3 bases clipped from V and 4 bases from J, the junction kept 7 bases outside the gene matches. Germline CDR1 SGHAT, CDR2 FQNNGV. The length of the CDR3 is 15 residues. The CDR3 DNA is TGTGCCAGCAGCTTCCTGGGAGGGGAGGCAGATACGCAGTATTTT. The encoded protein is CASSFLGGEADTQYF.

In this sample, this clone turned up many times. The CDR3 DNA sequence: TGCAGCGGGAAGGGGCCCGGGTACAATGAGCAGTTCTTC. Amino acid sequence: CSGKGPGYNEQFF. The chain employs TRBV29-1 and TRBJ2-1, with D possibly being TRBD1 (5 bases). The V gene lost 7 bases and the J gene lost 4 bases, with 14 bases spanning the gap. CDR1 and CDR2 (germline): SQVTM, ANQGSEA. The CDR3 is made up of 13 amino acids.

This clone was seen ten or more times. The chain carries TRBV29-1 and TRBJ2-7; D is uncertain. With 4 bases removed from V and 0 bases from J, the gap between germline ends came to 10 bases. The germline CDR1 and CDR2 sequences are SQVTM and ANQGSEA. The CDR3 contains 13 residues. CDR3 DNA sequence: TGCAGCGTTGTGAGCACCTTCTCCTACGAGCAGTACTTC. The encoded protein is CSVVSTFSYEQYF.

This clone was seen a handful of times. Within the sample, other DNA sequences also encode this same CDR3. CDR3 loop: CAEGGAGGLSYNEQFF. CDR3 DNA sequence: TGTGCCGAAGGCGGAGCGGGAGGCCTCTCCTACAATGAGCAGTTCTTC. The chain links TRBV30 to TRBJ2-1, with 9 positions matching TRBD2. The V segment lost 8 bases and the J segment 0 bases; nucleotides outside the gene matches: 11. The CDR3 runs to 16 residues. The V gene's germline CDR1 is GTSNPN and CDR2 SVGIG (reference sequence).

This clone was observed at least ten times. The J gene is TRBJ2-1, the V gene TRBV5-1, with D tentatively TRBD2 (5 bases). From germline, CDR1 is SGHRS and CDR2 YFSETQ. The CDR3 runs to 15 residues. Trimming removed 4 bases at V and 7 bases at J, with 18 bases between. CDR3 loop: CASSSVIGSGNEQFF. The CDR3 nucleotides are TGCGCCAGCAGCAGCGTTATCGGGTCGGGGAATGAGCAGTTCTTC.

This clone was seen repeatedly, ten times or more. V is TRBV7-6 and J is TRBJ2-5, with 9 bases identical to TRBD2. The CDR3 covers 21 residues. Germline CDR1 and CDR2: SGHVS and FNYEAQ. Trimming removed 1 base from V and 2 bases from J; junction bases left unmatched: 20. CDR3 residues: CASSLVSSGIGIDWEQETQYF. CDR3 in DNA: TGTGCCAGCAGCTTAGTCTCTAGCGGGATTGGTATTGACTGGGAACAAGAGACCCAGTACTTC.

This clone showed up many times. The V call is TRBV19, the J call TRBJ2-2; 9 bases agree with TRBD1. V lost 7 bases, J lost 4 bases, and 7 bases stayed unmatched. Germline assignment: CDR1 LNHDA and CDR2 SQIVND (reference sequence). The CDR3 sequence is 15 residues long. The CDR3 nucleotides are TGTGCCAGTAAAACACAGGGGGCCGGCACCGGGGAGCTGTTTTTT. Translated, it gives CASKTQGAGTGELFF.